This TCR beta chain was identified during a study of CD8 T cells in ankylosing spondylitis. Study conclusions and caveats: Blood of patients with ankylosing spondylitis appeared to be characterized by a TCR beta motif of eight highly homologous variants. Reported data indicate significant enrichment of disease-linked clones within matched ankylosing spondylitis synovial fluid.

The TCR beta libraries were generated through quantitative 5'-RACE incorporating molecular barcodes. Each CDR3 protein gets one entry after TCRdb re-called the 5' RACE reads with MiXCR. Among hundreds of thousands of distinct CDR3 sequences, roughly 25% were seen once, and the ten largest hold 0.89%. Regarding this clonotype: Its antigen is unidentified.

Looked up from germline, CDR1 is SGHAT and CDR2 is FQNNGV. This CDR3 contains 14 residues. V lost 11 bases and J lost 2, with 18 bases in between. The sample taken for sequencing was blood, either unsorted or a sorted T cell fraction (not recorded which). The rearrangement links TRBV11-2 to TRBJ2-5, with D possibly being TRBD1 or TRBD2 (5 bases each). The source is a male donor with ankylosing spondylitis. CDR3 bases: TGTGCCGGATCTCCGGGACGCTCACAAGAGACCCAGTACTTC. As protein: CAGSPGRSQETQYF.